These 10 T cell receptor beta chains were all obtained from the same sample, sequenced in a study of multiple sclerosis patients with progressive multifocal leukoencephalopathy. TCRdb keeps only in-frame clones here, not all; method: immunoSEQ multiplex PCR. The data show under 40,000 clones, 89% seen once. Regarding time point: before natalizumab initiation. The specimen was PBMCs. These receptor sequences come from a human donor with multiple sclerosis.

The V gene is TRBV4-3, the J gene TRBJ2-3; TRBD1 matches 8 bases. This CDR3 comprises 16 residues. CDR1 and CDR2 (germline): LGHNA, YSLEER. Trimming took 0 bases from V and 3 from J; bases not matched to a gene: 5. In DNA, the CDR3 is TGCGCCAGCAGCCAAGACCCGGACAGGGCGACAGATACGCAGTATTTT. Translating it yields CASSQDPDRATDTQYF.

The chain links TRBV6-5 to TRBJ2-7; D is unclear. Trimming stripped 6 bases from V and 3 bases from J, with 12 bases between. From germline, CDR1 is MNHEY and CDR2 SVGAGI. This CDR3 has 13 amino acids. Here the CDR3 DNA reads TGTGCCAGCAGCCCCCGTAGTGTCTACGAGCAGTACTTC. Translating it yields CASSPRSVYEQYF.

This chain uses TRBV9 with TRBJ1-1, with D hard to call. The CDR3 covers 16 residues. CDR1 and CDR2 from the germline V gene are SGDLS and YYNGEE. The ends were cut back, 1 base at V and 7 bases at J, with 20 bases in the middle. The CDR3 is CASSVNPEGLGYEAFF. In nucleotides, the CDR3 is TGTGCCAGCAGCGTAAATCCGGAGGGATTGGGCTATGAAGCTTTCTTT.

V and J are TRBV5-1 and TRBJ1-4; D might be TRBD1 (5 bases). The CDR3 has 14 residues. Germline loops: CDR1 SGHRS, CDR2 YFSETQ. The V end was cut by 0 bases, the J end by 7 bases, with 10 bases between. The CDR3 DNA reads TGCGCCAGCAGCTTGGGCAGGGAGGGTGAAAAACTGTTTTTT. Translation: CASSLGREGEKLFF.

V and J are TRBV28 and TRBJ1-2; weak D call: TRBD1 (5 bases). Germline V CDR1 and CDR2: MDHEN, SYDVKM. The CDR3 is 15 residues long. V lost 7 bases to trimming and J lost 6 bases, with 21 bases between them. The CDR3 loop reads CASTENLGDLNGYTF. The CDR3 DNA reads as TGTGCCAGCACCGAAAACCTAGGGGATTTAAATGGCTACACCTTC.

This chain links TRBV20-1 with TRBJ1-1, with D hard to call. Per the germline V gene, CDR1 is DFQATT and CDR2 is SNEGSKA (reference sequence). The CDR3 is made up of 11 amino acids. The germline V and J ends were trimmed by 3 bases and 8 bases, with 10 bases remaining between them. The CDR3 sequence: CSASSHPEAFF. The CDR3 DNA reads TGCAGTGCTAGTAGTCACCCCGAAGCTTTCTTT.

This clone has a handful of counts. For the CDR3, the DNA is TGTGCCAGTAAACAGGGGGCGAACACTGAAGCTTTCTTT. It specifies CASKQGANTEAFF. The genes are TRBV6-6 and TRBJ1-1; 9 bases fit TRBD1. The V and J ends lost 9 bases and 1 base, in that order; junction bases with no gene match: 3. The germline CDR1 and CDR2 sequences are MNHNY and SVGAGI (reference sequence). This CDR3 is 13 amino acids long.

The chain's CDR3 is CSHHTPNYGYTF. The CDR3 bases are TGCAGCCACCACACGCCAAACTATGGCTACACCTTC. The chain recombines TRBV29-1 with TRBJ1-2; D is unresolved. Trimming left V 8 bases short and J 2 bases short, with 12 bases between. The CDR3 spans 12 residues. Germline V gene data show CDR1 as SQVTM and CDR2 as ANQGSEA.

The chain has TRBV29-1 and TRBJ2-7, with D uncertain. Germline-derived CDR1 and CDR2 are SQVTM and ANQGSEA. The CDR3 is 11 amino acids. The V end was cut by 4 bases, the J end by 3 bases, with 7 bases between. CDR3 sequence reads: CSVGVNYEQYF. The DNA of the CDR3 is TGCAGCGTTGGTGTCAACTACGAGCAGTACTTC.

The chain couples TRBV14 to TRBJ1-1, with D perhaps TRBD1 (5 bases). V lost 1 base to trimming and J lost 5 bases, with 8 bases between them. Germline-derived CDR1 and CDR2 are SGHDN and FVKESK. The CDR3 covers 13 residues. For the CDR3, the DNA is TGTGCCAGCAGCCAAGTGGAGGGGACTGAAGCTTTCTTT. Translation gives CASSQVEGTEAFF.